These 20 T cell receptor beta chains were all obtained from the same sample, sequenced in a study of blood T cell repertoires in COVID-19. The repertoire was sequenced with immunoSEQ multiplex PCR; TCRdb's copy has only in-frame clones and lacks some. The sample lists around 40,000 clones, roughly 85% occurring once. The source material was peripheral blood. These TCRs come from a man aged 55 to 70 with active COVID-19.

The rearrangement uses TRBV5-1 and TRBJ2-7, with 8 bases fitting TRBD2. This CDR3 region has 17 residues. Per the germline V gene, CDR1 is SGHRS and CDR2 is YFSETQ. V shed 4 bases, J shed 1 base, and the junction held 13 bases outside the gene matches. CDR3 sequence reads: CASSPTNRGGLSYEQYF. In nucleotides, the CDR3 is TGCGCCAGCAGCCCTACCAACCGCGGGGGGCTGTCCTACGAGCAGTACTTC.

CDR3: CASSPNGPGLVNTYEQYF. The CDR3 nucleotides are TGTGCCAGCAGCCCCAACGGACCGGGGTTAGTTAATACCTACGAGCAGTACTTC. The V call is TRBV3-1 (or the pseudogene TRBV3-2), the J call TRBJ2-7, with D tentatively TRBD2 (5 bases). CDR1 LGHDT and CDR2 YNNKEL come from the germline V gene (reference sequence). Trimming left V 4 bases short and J 2 bases short, with 24 bases between. This CDR3 is built from 18 residues.

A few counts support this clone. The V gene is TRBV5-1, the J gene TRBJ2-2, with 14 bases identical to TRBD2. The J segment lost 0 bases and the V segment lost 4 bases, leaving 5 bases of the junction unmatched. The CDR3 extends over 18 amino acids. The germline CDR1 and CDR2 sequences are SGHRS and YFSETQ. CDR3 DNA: TGCGCCAGCAGCAGAGGACTAGCGGGAGGTACGAACACCGGGGAGCTGTTTTTT. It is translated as CASSRGLAGGTNTGELFF.

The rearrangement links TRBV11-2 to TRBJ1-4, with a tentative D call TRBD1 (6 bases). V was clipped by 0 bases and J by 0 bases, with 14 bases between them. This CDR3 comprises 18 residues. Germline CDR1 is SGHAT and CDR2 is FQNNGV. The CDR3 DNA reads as TGTGCCAGCAGCTTAGATCGGCAGGGGATCCCAACTAATGAAAAACTGTTTTTT. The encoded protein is CASSLDRQGIPTNEKLFF. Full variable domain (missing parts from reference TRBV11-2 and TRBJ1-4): EAGVAQSPRYKIIEKRQSVAFWCNPISGHATLYWYQQILGQGPKLLIQFQNNGVVDDSQLPKDRFSAERLKGVDSTLKIQPAKLEDSAVYLCASSLDRQGIPTNEKLFFGSGTQLSVL.

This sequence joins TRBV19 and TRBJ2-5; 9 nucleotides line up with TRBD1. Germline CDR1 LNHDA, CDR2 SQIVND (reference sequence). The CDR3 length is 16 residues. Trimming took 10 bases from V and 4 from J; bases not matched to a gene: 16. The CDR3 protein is CAIPSGTGQRTETQYF. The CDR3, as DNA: TGTGCCATCCCGTCCGGGACAGGGCAACGTACAGAGACCCAGTACTTC. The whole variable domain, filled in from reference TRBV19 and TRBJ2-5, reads DGGITQSPKYLFRKEGQNVTLSCEQNLNHDAMYWYRQDPGQGLRLIYYSQIVNDFQKGDIAEGYSVSREKKESFPLTVTSAQKNPTAFYLCAIPSGTGQRTETQYFGPGTRLLVL.

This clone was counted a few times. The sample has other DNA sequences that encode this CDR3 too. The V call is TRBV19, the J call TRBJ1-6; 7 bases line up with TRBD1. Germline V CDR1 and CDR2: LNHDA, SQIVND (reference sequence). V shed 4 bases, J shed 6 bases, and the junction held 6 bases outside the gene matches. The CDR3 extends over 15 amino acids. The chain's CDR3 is CASSTATGSNSPLHF. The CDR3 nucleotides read TGTGCCAGTAGTACTGCGACAGGGAGTAATTCACCCCTCCACTTT.

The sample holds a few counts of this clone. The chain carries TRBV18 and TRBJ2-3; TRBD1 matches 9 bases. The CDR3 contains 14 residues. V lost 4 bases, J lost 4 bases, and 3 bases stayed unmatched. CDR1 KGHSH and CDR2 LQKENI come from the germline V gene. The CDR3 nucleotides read TGTGCCAGCTCACTCCACAGGGGGCCAGATACGCAGTATTTT. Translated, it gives CASSLHRGPDTQYF.

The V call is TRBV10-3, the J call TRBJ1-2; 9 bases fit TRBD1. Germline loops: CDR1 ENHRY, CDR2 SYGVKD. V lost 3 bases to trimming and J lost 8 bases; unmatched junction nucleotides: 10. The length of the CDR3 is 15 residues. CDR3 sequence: CAISDLPTGGAGYTF. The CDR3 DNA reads TGTGCCATCAGTGATTTACCTACAGGGGGCGCCGGCTACACCTTC.

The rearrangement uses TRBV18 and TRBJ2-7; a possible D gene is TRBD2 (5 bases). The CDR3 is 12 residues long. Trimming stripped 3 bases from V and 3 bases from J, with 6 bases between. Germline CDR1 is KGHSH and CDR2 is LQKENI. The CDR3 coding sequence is TGTGCCAGCTCACCCCGGGACTACGAGCAGTACTTC. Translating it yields CASSPRDYEQYF.

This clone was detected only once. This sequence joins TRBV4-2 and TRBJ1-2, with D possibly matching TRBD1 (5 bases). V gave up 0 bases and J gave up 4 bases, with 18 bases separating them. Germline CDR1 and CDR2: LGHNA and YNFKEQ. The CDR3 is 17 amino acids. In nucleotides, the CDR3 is TGTGCCAGCAGCCAAGAGACCGGCGCTGCGGGGCTCTATGGCTACACCTTC. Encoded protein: CASSQETGAAGLYGYTF.

The CDR3 DNA sequence: TGCAGCGTTGACAGACTAGCCTCTAGCACAGATACGCAGTATTTT. It yields the protein CSVDRLASSTDTQYF. The V gene is TRBV29-1, the J gene TRBJ2-3; 7 nucleotides line up with TRBD2. The CDR3 runs to 15 residues. The germline CDR1 and CDR2 sequences are SQVTM and ANQGSEA. The V gene end was trimmed by 3 bases and the J gene end by 0 bases; junction bases not matched to a gene: 6.

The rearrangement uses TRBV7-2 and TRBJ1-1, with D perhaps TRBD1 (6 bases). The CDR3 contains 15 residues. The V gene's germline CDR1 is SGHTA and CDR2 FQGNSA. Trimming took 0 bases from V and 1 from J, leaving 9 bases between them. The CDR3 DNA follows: TGTGCCAGCAGCTTAGCGTCGGGACAGAACACTGAAGCTTTCTTT. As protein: CASSLASGQNTEAFF. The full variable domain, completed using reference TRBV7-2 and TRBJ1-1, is GAGVSQSPSNKVTEKGKDVELRCDPISGHTALYWYRQSLGQGLEFLIYFQGNSAPDKSGLPSDRFSAERTGGSVSTLTIQRTQQEDSAVYLCASSLASGQNTEAFFGQGTRLTVV.

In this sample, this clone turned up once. The chain's CDR3 is CAGGLAGGNTGELFF. CDR3 nucleotide sequence: TGTGCCGGAGGACTAGCGGGAGGGAACACCGGGGAGCTGTTTTTT. J is TRBJ2-2 and V is TRBV30, with 14 bases that match TRBD2. In germline, CDR1 is GTSNPN, CDR2 SVGIG (reference sequence). V dropped 8 bases and J dropped 1; count of bases not matched to a gene: 3. The CDR3 length is 15 residues.

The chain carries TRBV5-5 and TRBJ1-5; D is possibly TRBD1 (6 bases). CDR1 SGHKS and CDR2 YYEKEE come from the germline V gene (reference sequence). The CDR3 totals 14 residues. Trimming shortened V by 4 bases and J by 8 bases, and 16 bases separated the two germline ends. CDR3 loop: CASSDQTGLKPQHF. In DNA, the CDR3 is TGTGCCAGCAGCGATCAAACAGGGTTGAAGCCCCAGCATTTT.

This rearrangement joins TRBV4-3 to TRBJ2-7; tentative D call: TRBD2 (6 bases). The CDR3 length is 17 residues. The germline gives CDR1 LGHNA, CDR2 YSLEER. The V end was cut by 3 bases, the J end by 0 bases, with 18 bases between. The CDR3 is CASSQAHGTPISYEQYF. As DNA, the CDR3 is TGCGCCAGCAGCCAGGCGCACGGGACTCCGATCTCCTACGAGCAGTACTTC.

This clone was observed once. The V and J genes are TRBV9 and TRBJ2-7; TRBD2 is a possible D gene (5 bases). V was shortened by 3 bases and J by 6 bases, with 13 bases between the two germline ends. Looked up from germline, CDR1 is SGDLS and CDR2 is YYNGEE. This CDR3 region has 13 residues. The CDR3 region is CASSAGLMGEQYF. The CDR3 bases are TGTGCCAGCAGCGCCGGACTTATGGGCGAGCAGTACTTC. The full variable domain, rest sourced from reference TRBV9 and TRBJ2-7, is DSGVTQTPKHLITATGQRVTLRCSPRSGDLSVYWYQQSLDQGLQFLIQYYNGEERAKGNILERFSAQQFPDLHSELNLSSLELGDSALYFCASSAGLMGEQYFGPGTRLTVT.

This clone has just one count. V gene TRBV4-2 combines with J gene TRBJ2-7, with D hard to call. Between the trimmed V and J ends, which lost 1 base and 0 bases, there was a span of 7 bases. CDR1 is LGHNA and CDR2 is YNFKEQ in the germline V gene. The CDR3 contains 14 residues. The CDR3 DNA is TGTGCCAGCAGCCAAGGGGCTTCCTCCTACGAGCAGTACTTC. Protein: CASSQGASSYEQYF.

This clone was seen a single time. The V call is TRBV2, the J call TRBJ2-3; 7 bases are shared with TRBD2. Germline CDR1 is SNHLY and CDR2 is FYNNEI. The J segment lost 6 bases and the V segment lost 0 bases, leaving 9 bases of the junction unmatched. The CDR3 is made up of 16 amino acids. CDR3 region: CASSEASPGLPDTQYF. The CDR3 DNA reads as TGTGCCAGCAGTGAAGCGTCGCCGGGACTACCCGATACGCAGTATTTT. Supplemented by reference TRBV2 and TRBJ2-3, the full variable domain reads EPEVTQTPSHQVTQMGQEVILRCVPISNHLYFYWYRQILGQKVEFLVSFYNNEISEKSEIFDDQFSVERPDGSNFTLKIRSTKLEDSAMYFCASSEASPGLPDTQYFGPGTRLTVL.

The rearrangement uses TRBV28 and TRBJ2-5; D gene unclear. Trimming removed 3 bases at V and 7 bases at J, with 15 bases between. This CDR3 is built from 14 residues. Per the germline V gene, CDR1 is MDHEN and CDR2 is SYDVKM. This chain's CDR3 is CASSLVAAVGTQYF. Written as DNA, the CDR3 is TGTGCCAGCAGTTTGGTTGCGGCCGTGGGGACCCAGTACTTC.

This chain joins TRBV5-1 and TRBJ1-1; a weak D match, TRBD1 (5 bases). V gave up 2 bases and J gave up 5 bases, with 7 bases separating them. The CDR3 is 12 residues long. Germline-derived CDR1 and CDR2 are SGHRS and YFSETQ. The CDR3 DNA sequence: TGCGCCAGCAGCTTCCGGGGGACTGAAGCTTTCTTT. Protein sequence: CASSFRGTEAFF.